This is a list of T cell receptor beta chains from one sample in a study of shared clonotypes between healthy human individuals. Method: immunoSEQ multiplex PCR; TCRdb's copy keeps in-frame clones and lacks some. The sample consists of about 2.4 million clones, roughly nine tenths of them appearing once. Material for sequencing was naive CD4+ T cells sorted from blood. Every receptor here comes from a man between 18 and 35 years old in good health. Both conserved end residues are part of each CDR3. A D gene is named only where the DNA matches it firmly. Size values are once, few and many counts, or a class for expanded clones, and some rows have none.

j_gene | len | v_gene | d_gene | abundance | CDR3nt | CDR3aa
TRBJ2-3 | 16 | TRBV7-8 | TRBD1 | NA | TGTGCCAGCAGCTCCCGAACTCCAGGGGGCCCAGATACGCAGTATTTT | CASSSRTPGGPDTQYF
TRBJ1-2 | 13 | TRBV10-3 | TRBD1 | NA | TGTGCCATCACAGGACAGGGGGCTTCTGGCTACACCTTC | CAITGQGASGYTF
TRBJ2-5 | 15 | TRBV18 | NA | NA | TGTGCCAGCTCCCCTCAGACGTCCGGGGGAGAGACCCAGTACTTC | CASSPQTSGGETQYF
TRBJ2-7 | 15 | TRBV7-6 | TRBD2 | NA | TGTGCCAGCAGCCCCGGGGGGGAGAGCTCCTACGAGCAGTACTTC | CASSPGGESSYEQYF
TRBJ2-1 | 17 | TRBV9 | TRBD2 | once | TGTGCCAGCAGCCCTTGGACTAGCGGGAGCTCCTACAATGAGCAGTTCTTC | CASSPWTSGSSYNEQFF
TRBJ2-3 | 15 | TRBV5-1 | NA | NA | TGCGCCAGCTCAACTAGCCACCGAAGCACAGATACGCAGTATTTT | CASSTSHRSTDTQYF
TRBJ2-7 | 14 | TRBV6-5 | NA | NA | TGTGCCAGCGGGGTCCAGGGACCAACCTACGAGCAGTACTTC | CASGVQGPTYEQYF
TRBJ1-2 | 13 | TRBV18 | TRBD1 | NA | TGTGCCAGCTCACCAGACAGGGGAAATGGCTACACCTTC | CASSPDRGNGYTF
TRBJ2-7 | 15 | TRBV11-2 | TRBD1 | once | TGTGCCAGCAGCTTAGCCGGACAGGGAATGGCCGAGCAGTACTTC | CASSLAGQGMAEQYF
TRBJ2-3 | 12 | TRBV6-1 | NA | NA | TGTGCCAGCAGTGAGACAGGAGATACGCAGTATTTT | CASSETGDTQYF
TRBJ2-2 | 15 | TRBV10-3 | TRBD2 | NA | TGTGCCATCAGTGACAGCGGGGGAGATACCGGGGAGCTGTTTTTT | CAISDSGGDTGELFF
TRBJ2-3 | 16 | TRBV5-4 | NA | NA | TGTGCCAGCAGCTTTGCTAGGGGGGGCCGGGCAGATACGCAGTATTTT | CASSFARGGRADTQYF
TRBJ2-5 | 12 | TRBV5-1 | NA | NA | TGCGCCAGCAGCTTCGCGGGAGAGACCCAGTACTTC | CASSFAGETQYF
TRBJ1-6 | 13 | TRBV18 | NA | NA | TGTGCCAGCTCACCAGGAGCGGGATTTGCCCTCCACTTT | CASSPGAGFALHF
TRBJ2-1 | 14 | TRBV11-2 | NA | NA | TGCGCCAGCAGCCAGGCCCCGGAAAGAGGTGAGCAGTTCTTC | CASSQAPERGEQFF
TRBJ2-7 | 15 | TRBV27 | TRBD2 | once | TGTGCCAGCATTTCGGTAGCGGGGGGGTTCTCCGAGCAGTACTTC | CASISVAGGFSEQYF
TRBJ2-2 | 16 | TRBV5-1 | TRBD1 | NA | TGCGCCAGCAGCTTCGGGCCGGACAGGGAATCCGGGGAGCTGTTTTTT | CASSFGPDRESGELFF
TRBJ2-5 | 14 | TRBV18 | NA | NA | TGTGCCAGCTCACCACCAGGACAGCAAGAGACCCAGTACTTC | CASSPPGQQETQYF
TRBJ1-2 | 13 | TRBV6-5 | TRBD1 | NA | TGTGCCAGCAGTTGGACAGGCTTCGGTGGCTACACCTTC | CASSWTGFGGYTF
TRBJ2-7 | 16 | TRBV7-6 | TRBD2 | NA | TGTGCCAGCAGCCCTCGACTAGCGGGAGTATCCTACGAGCAGTACTTC | CASSPRLAGVSYEQYF
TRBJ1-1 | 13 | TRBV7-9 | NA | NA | TGTGCCAGCAGCTTAGAGGGTCGGACTGAAGCTTTCTTT | CASSLEGRTEAFF
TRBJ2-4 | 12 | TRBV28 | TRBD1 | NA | TGTGCCAGCAGTTCAACCTCCGGGACAGCTTCCTTC | CASSSTSGTASF
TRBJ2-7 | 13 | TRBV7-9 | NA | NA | TGTGCCAGCAGCTTAGCTGGGGAGTACGAGCAGTACTTC | CASSLAGEYEQYF
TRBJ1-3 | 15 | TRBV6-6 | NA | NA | TGTGCCAGCAGTTACCTCCTTGGCTCTGGAAACACCATATATTTT | CASSYLLGSGNTIYF
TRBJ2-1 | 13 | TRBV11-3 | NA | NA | TGTGCCAGCAGCTTCGGAGGGTACAATGAGCAGTTCTTC | CASSFGGYNEQFF
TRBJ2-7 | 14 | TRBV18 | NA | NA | TGTGCCAGCTCCCCGACAGGTTCTGGACTCGAGCAGTACTTC | CASSPTGSGLEQYF
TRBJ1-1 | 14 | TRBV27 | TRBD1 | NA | TGTGCCAGCAGTTTAAAGGGGGCGCTTACTGAAGCTTTCTTT | CASSLKGALTEAFF
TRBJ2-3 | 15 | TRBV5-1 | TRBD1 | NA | TGCGCCAGCAGCGTCGACAGGGGGAGCACAGATACGCAGTATTTT | CASSVDRGSTDTQYF
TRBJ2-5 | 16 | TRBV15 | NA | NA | TGTGCCACCAGCAGAGATAGTTCACAGTCCCAAGAGACCCAGTACTTC | CATSRDSSQSQETQYF
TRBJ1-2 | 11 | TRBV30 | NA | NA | TGTGCCTGGAGGGAGGGGACGGCTGGCACCTTC | CAWREGTAGTF
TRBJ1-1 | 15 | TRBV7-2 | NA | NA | TGTGCCAGCAGCTTAGCGGCGCGGGTGAACACTGAAGCTTTCTTT | CASSLAARVNTEAFF